This TCR beta chain is from a study of T-cell reconstitution after alpha-beta-depleted transplantation in children listed by TCRdb under 2016. As for the study more broadly: Using TCR repertoire profiling, the study quantitatively followed how T-cell immune reconstitution unfolded in children after TCRalphabeta/CD19-depleted allogeneic hematopoietic cell transplantation.

Inclusive of the bounding cysteine and phenylalanine, the CDR3 is 15 residues long. Only the CDR3 portion is preserved as DNA: 45 bases, with reading frame beginning at the first base. Sequences MDHEN (CDR1) and SYDVKM (CDR2) are obtained from the germline V gene. Here V drops 8 bases and J drops 1 base, and the junction holds 9 bases not matched to any gene. Remarks on this clonotype: The antigen this receptor binds is unknown. Base quality data are lacking; no much larger clone is found one base away.

Library creation used PCR. The sequencer listed for this sample is Illumina HiSeq 2500. TCR libraries were prepared with molecular barcoding, using unique molecular identifiers to normalize TCRbeta repertoire quantification. TCRdb itself trimmed the public reads at Q25 with fastp, ran MiXCR and retained productive beta chains. Entries that share a CDR3 protein sequence are merged under the most common genes and DNA. The sample table shows roughly 500,000 distinct CDR3 sequences, and 30% to 35% are seen once. The top ten clonotypes cover 2% to 3% of the sample. The rearrangement combines TRBV28 with TRBJ2-7; 9 bases in the middle match TRBD2. The receptor's source is a human donor who donated a stem cell graft to a child with aplastic anemia. The material was PBMCs from the stem cell graft donor, obtained from the stem cell graft. The CDR3 reads CASGIAGERSYEQYF. Here is the DNA: TGTGCCAGCGGAATAGCGGGAGAGAGGTCCTACGAGCAGTACTTC.